Shown below are 32 T cell receptor beta chains from a single sample sequenced in a study of glioma-infiltrating T cells after dendritic cell vaccination. Sequencing used immunoSEQ multiplex PCR; TCRdb keeps in-frame clones, though not all of them. The table includes under 100,000 clones, more than 75% detected once. The input for sequencing was blood, taken before dendritic cell vaccination. Receptors originate from a human donor with glioblastoma.

The chain uses TRBV12-5 and TRBJ2-1; D gene uncertain. The V gene lost 0 bases and the J gene lost 0 bases, with 9 bases spanning the gap. The V gene's germline CDR1 is LGHNT and CDR2 FRNRAP. The CDR3 runs 16 residues. CDR3 bases: TGTGCTAGTGGTTTGGTACCGGTTAGCTCCTACAATGAGCAGTTCTTC. Encoded protein: CASGLVPVSSYNEQFF.

The rearrangement joins TRBV5-4 to TRBJ2-1; TRBD1 matches at 8 bases. Trimming removed 4 bases from V and 7 bases from J; junction bases left unmatched: 13. Germline-derived CDR1 and CDR2 are SGHNT and YYREEE (reference sequence). The CDR3 sequence is 16 residues long. This CDR3 is CASSQRDRSRRNEQFF. CDR3 nucleotide sequence: TGTGCCAGCAGCCAAAGGGACAGGTCTAGGCGGAATGAGCAGTTCTTC.

The chain uses TRBV4-1 and TRBJ2-5; TRBD2 matches 12 bases. CDR3 length: 17 residues. The V gene end was trimmed by 4 bases and the J gene end by 5 bases; junction bases not matched to a gene: 11. Germline V gene data show CDR1 as MGHRA and CDR2 as YSYEKL. CDR3: CASSPRTSGIGVETQYF. For the CDR3, the DNA is TGCGCCAGCAGCCCCAGGACTAGCGGGATAGGTGTGGAGACCCAGTACTTC.

The rearrangement joins TRBV9 to TRBJ2-1; TRBD1 aligns across 7 bases. CDR1 SGDLS and CDR2 YYNGEE come from the germline V gene. The CDR3 runs 16 residues. J gave up 2 bases and V 4 bases, and 9 bases lay outside the gene matches. The CDR3 nucleotides are TGTGCCAGCAGCTTCAGACAGGGAAGGACCTACAATGAGCAGTTCTTC. Protein product: CASSFRQGRTYNEQFF.

The rearrangement joins TRBV5-4 to TRBJ2-3, with 7 bases that match TRBD2. This CDR3 is built from 18 residues. CDR1 and CDR2 from the germline V gene are SGHNT and YYREEE (reference sequence). Unmatched junction bases numbered 17, after V lost 5 bases and J lost 2 bases. Written as DNA, the CDR3 is TGTGCCAGCAGTAACTACGCTGCCCCCGGGACTACCACAGATACGCAGTATTTT. Its translation is CASSNYAAPGTTTDTQYF.

The rearrangement uses TRBV7-9 and TRBJ2-7; 8 positions match TRBD2. Germline V gene data show CDR1 as SEHNR and CDR2 as FQNEAQ (reference sequence). The CDR3 covers 18 residues. The ends lost 5 bases at V and 0 bases at J; junction bases unmatched: 15. CDR3 bases: TGTGCCAGCAGCCCAGAGAAGCTAGCGGGCCTACTCTCCTACGAGCAGTACTTC. Protein product: CASSPEKLAGLLSYEQYF. Full variable domain (remainder filled in from reference TRBV7-9 and TRBJ2-7): DTGVSQNPRHKITKRGQNVTFRCDPISEHNRLYWYRQTLGQGPEFLTYFQNEAQLEKSRLLSDRFSAERPKGSFSTLEIQRTEQGDSAMYLCASSPEKLAGLLSYEQYFGPGTRLTVT.

This clone was detected a few times. The rearrangement joins TRBV18 to TRBJ2-2, with 8 bases identical to TRBD1. V lost 6 bases, J lost 7 bases, and 13 bases stayed unmatched. Germline V CDR1 and CDR2: KGHSH, LQKENI. The CDR3 loop spans 16 amino acids. The CDR3 DNA reads as TGTGCCAGCTCCCCGGACAGGGAGGCGTTCGGCGGGGAGCTGTTTTTT. Its translation is CASSPDREAFGGELFF.

The V call is TRBV5-1, the J call TRBJ2-3; perhaps TRBD1 as D (5 bases). The CDR3 is 12 residues long. V was clipped by 7 bases and J by 4 bases, with 10 bases between them. Germline loops: CDR1 SGHRS, CDR2 YFSETQ. DNA of the CDR3: TGCGCCAGCTCTCAGGGTGCAGATACGCAGTATTTT. Translated: CASSQGADTQYF. The full variable domain, completed using reference TRBV5-1 and TRBJ2-3, is KAGVTQTPRYLIKTRGQQVTLSCSPISGHRSVSWYQQTPGQGLQFLFEYFSETQRNKGNFPGRFSGRQFSNSRSEMNVSTLELGDSALYLCASSQGADTQYFGPGTRLTVL.

CDR3 coding DNA: TGTGCCAGCAGCCCAACAGGGGGCGCGTATGGCTACACCTTC. It specifies CASSPTGGAYGYTF. V is TRBV28 and J is TRBJ1-2; 9 nucleotides agree with TRBD1. Germline CDR1 is MDHEN and CDR2 is SYDVKM. V trimming: 6 bases; J trimming: 5 bases; junction bases outside the gene matches: 7. The CDR3 loop spans 14 amino acids.

The chain recombines TRBV29-1 with TRBJ2-2; D possibly corresponds to TRBD1 (6 bases). V was cut by 6 bases and J by 4 bases, with 12 bases left in between. This CDR3 region has 13 residues. Germline assignment: CDR1 SQVTM and CDR2 ANQGSEA. CDR3 nucleotides: TGCAGCGTCCCCGGGACATTCACCGGGGAGCTGTTTTTT. This codes for CSVPGTFTGELFF.

J is TRBJ1-1 and V is TRBV6-1; 9 bases agree with TRBD1. Per the germline V gene, CDR1 is MNHNS and CDR2 is SASEGT. The CDR3 extends over 13 amino acids. J was trimmed by 10 bases and V by 6 bases; bases with no gene match: 9. The DNA of the CDR3 is TGTGCCAGCAGATCTACGACAGGGGGAATAGCTTTCTTT. Translating gives CASRSTTGGIAFF.

The rearrangement joins TRBV10-1 to TRBJ2-3; 8 nucleotides line up with TRBD2. Per the germline V gene, CDR1 is WNHNN and CDR2 is SYGVQD (reference sequence). The CDR3 has 16 amino acids. The junction had 9 bases not matched to a gene; V was cut back by 3 bases and J by 4 bases. CDR3 sequence (DNA): TGCGCCAGCAGTGATTCTGCCGGACTAGCCCCAGATACGCAGTATTTT. Its translation is CASSDSAGLAPDTQYF.

The rearrangement links TRBV28 to TRBJ1-5, with D possibly TRBD1 on 5 matching bases. The CDR3 is 17 amino acids. The germline V and J ends were trimmed by 5 bases and 1 base, with 18 bases remaining between them. In germline, CDR1 is MDHEN, CDR2 SYDVKM. The CDR3, as DNA: TGTGCCAGCAGTCCACCTCCCAGGGTTCGAAGCAATCAGCCCCAGCATTTT. Translated: CASSPPPRVRSNQPQHF.

This chain links TRBV15 with TRBJ1-2, with D perhaps TRBD1 (6 bases). This CDR3 is 14 amino acids long. Germline V gene data show CDR1 as LNHNV and CDR2 as YYDKDF (reference sequence). Deletions cut 3 bases from V and 4 bases from J, with 12 bases between. The CDR3 DNA follows: TGTGCCACCAGCAGTCCCGGACAGTTCTATGGCTACACCTTC. This codes for CATSSPGQFYGYTF.

The chain recombines TRBV13 with TRBJ2-7, with TRBD1 matching 7 bases. Losses at the gene ends were 4 bases for V and 5 bases for J; bases not matched to a gene: 8. The CDR3 consists of 14 residues. Per the germline V gene, CDR1 is PRHDT and CDR2 is FYEKMQ (reference sequence). As DNA, the CDR3 is TGTGCCAGCAGCTGGAGACAGGGTACCCACGAGCAGTACTTC. Translating it yields CASSWRQGTHEQYF.

The rearrangement links TRBV13 to TRBJ2-1; 12 bases fit TRBD2. Looked up from germline, CDR1 is PRHDT and CDR2 is FYEKMQ (reference sequence). This CDR3 has 17 residues. The junction had 5 bases not matched to a gene; V was cut back by 3 bases and J by 2 bases. The CDR3 sequence is CASSFRTSGNAYNEQFF. DNA for the CDR3: TGTGCCAGCAGCTTCCGGACTAGCGGGAACGCCTACAATGAGCAGTTCTTC.

The V gene is TRBV7-9, the J gene TRBJ1-1; possibly TRBD1 for D (6 bases). This CDR3 is built from 15 residues. With 0 bases removed from V and 1 base from J, the gap between germline ends came to 9 bases. The germline V gene has CDR1 SEHNR and CDR2 FQNEAQ (reference sequence). In nucleotides, the CDR3 is TGTGCCAGCAGCTTAGCGGACAGTACGAACACTGAAGCTTTCTTT. This translates into CASSLADSTNTEAFF.

The V gene is TRBV6-4, the J gene TRBJ2-7; 12 bases fit TRBD2. The trim removed 6 bases at V and 5 bases at J, leaving 8 bases unmatched. This CDR3 is built from 15 residues. Per germline, CDR1 MRHNA and CDR2 SNTAGT. The CDR3 spells CASSLTSGSGNEQYF. In DNA, the CDR3 is TGTGCCAGCAGCCTGACTAGCGGGAGTGGTAACGAGCAGTACTTC.

This clone was observed once. The CDR3 sequence is CSVQADRAGNTIYF. CDR3 nucleotide sequence: TGCAGCGTCCAAGCCGACAGGGCTGGAAACACCATATATTTT. The rearrangement links TRBV29-1 to TRBJ1-3, with 7 nucleotides matching TRBD1. V lost 6 bases to trimming and J lost 2 bases; unmatched junction nucleotides: 7. The germline V gene has CDR1 SQVTM and CDR2 ANQGSEA. The CDR3 consists of 14 residues.

The J gene is TRBJ2-1, the V gene TRBV4-3; 9 nucleotides agree with TRBD1. V shed 3 bases and J 4 bases; nucleotides not matched to a gene: 7. The germline gives CDR1 LGHNA, CDR2 YSLEER. There are 16 residues in the CDR3. The CDR3 DNA follows: TGCGCCAGCAGCCAGGCCGGGACAGGGATGTACAATGAGCAGTTCTTC. Encoded protein: CASSQAGTGMYNEQFF.

In the case of this clone: The sample holds other DNA sequences that translate to the same CDR3. The rearrangement joins TRBV5-1 to TRBJ2-5, with a weak D call TRBD2 (6 bases). With 2 bases removed from V and 5 bases from J, the gap between germline ends came to 13 bases. Germline V gives CDR1 SGHRS, CDR2 YFSETQ. CDR3 size: 14 residues. The CDR3 is CASSLMGGGETQYF. The CDR3 DNA reads as TGCGCCAGCAGCTTAATGGGAGGAGGTGAGACCCAGTACTTC.

This chain links TRBV7-3 with TRBJ2-7, with TRBD2 identical over 11 bases. This CDR3 is 15 amino acids long. The junction had 7 bases not matched to a gene; V was cut back by 6 bases and J by 3 bases. Germline V gene sequence: CDR1 SGHTA, CDR2 FQGTGA. CDR3 protein: CASRASGTSGYEQYF. DNA for the CDR3: TGTGCCAGCAGGGCCTCCGGGACTAGCGGCTACGAGCAGTACTTC.

The chain is built from TRBV30 and TRBJ1-1; D is unclear. Germline lookup yields CDR1 GTSNPN and CDR2 SVGIG (reference sequence). This CDR3 comprises 14 residues. Trimming pared 8 bases from V and 5 bases from J, leaving 21 bases between. The CDR3 is CARARGGRGTEAFF. CDR3 sequence (DNA): TGTGCCCGAGCACGAGGAGGGCGAGGAACTGAAGCTTTCTTT.

V gene TRBV6-5 combines with J gene TRBJ1-2; no reliable D call. The V end lost 4 bases, the J end lost 8 bases, and 8 bases lay between the germline ends. CDR1 MNHEY and CDR2 SVGAGI come from the germline V gene. The CDR3 is 11 residues long. The CDR3 reads CASSSSSGYTF. The CDR3 DNA sequence: TGTGCCAGCAGTTCCAGTAGCGGCTACACCTTC.

This chain links TRBV27 with TRBJ2-5; 9 bases are a match to TRBD1. This CDR3 spans 15 amino acids. From germline, CDR1 is MNHEY and CDR2 SMNVEV (reference sequence). J lost 4 bases, V lost 2 bases, and 5 bases had no gene match. The CDR3 is CASSLGDRARETQYF. The CDR3 DNA is TGTGCCAGCAGTTTAGGGGACAGGGCCCGAGAGACCCAGTACTTC.

V gene TRBV18 combines with J gene TRBJ2-7, with D perhaps matching TRBD2 (6 bases). This CDR3 spans 16 amino acids. Germline CDR1 KGHSH, CDR2 LQKENI. V was clipped by 6 bases and J by 4 bases, with 22 bases between them. Here the CDR3 reads CASSLQVPGLGYEQYF. CDR3 DNA: TGTGCCAGCTCGCTTCAGGTTCCGGGACTCGGGTACGAGCAGTACTTC. The full variable domain, rest sourced from reference TRBV18 and TRBJ2-7, is NAGVMQNPRHLVRRRGQEARLRCSPMKGHSHVYWYRQLPEEGLKFMVYLQKENIIDESGMPKERFSAEFPKEGPSILRIQQVVRGDSAAYFCASSLQVPGLGYEQYFGPGTRLTVT.

The DNA for the CDR3 is TGTGCCAGCAGCGTGGTCGGCACTGAAGCTTTCTTT. Its protein is CASSVVGTEAFF. The chain employs TRBV9 and TRBJ1-1; D gene uncertain. Germline-derived CDR1 and CDR2 are SGDLS and YYNGEE. V lost 2 bases and J lost 4, with 6 bases in between. This CDR3 is built from 12 residues. The whole variable domain, remainder taken from reference TRBV9 and TRBJ1-1, is DSGVTQTPKHLITATGQRVTLRCSPRSGDLSVYWYQQSLDQGLQFLIQYYNGEERAKGNILERFSAQQFPDLHSELNLSSLELGDSALYFCASSVVGTEAFFGQGTRLTVV.

This chain links TRBV7-2 with TRBJ1-5, with 7 bases identical to TRBD1. Looked up from germline, CDR1 is SGHTA and CDR2 is FQGNSA. The CDR3 runs to 15 residues. J lost 7 bases, V lost 1 base, and 7 bases had no gene match. The CDR3 loop reads CASSLGTGTGQPQHF. CDR3 DNA sequence: TGTGCCAGCAGCTTAGGGACAGGAACAGGGCAGCCCCAGCATTTT.

V usage is TRBV5-8 and J usage is TRBJ2-7; D ambiguous. V lost 1 base and J lost 3, with 5 bases in between. Germline V gene sequence: CDR1 SGHTS, CDR2 YDEGEE. CDR3 length equals 12 residues. The CDR3 nucleotides are TGTGCCAGCAGCTTGTACTTCTACGAGCAGTACTTC. Its translation: CASSLYFYEQYF.

The rearrangement links TRBV7-9 to TRBJ1-2; D ambiguous. The length of the CDR3 is 10 residues. Trimming shortened V by 7 bases and J by 6 bases, and 6 bases separated the two germline ends. Per germline, CDR1 SEHNR and CDR2 FQNEAQ (reference sequence). The CDR3 DNA sequence: TGTGCCAGCACAGGTGATGGCTACACCTTC. Translating it yields CASTGDGYTF.

This clone was picked up one time. V and J are TRBV7-9 and TRBJ1-2; maybe TRBD1 (5 bases). CDR3 length: 12 amino acids. The germline V gene encodes CDR1 SEHNR and CDR2 FQNEAQ (reference sequence). The V end lost 5 bases, the J end lost 8 bases, and 12 bases lay between the germline ends. In DNA, the CDR3 is TGTGCCAGCAGCCACCCTCGGGGGGGCTACACCTTC. Translating it yields CASSHPRGGYTF.

The chain recombines TRBV11-2 with TRBJ2-7; TRBD1 matches at 9 bases. Losses at the gene ends were 5 bases for V and 0 bases for J; bases not matched to a gene: 5. The CDR3 consists of 15 residues. Germline CDR1 reads SGHAT; CDR2 reads FQNNGV. The DNA of the CDR3 is TGTGCCAGCAGCCCCTGGGACAGGGCCTCCTACGAGCAGTACTTC. It encodes CASSPWDRASYEQYF.